The clone carrying this T cell receptor (beta chain) was detected once. Its target is unknown. Only in-frame clones appear in the TCRdb table, and some are missing; sequencing was by immunoSEQ multiplex PCR. The sample lists about 2,700 clones; under 20% were seen once. The source of the sample is a study of sequential checkpoint blockade in melanoma. On the study more broadly: DNA from 91 pretreatment tumor samples underwent TCRβ immunosequencing. After nivolumab or ipilimumab alone, twenty-two patients had week-13 rebiopsies. Study-wide results and caveats: Patients with week-13 increases in T-cell fraction and clonality benefited about 30 times more often.

The treatment: randomized to nivolumab then ipilimumab (arm A) or the reverse (arm B). CDR3 size: 15 residues. Germline V CDR1 and CDR2: KGHSH, LQKENI. V lost 2 bases, J lost 1 base, and 11 bases lay in between. The clonotype comes from a human donor with melanoma. The gene calls are TRBV18 and TRBJ1-1; tentatively, D is TRBD1 (6 bases). The specimen was tumor tissue (inferred from file names), collected from a patient given nivolumab and ipilimumab in sequence. CDR3 bases: TGTGCCAGCTCACCAGCGGGACAATCGAACACTGAAGCTTTCTTT. Protein product: CASSPAGQSNTEAFF.